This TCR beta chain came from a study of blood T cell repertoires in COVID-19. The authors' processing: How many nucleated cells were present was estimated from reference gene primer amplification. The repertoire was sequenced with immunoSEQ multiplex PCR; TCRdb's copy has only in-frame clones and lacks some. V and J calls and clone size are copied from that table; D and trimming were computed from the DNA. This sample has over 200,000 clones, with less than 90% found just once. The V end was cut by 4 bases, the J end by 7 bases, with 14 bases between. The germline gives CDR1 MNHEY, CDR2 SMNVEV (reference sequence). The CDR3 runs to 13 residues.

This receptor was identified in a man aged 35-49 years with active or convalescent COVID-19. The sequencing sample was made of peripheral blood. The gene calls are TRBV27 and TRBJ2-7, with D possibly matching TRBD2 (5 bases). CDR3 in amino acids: CASSSAPTGEQYF. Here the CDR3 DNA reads TGTGCCAGCAGTTCGGCTCCTACGGGGGAGCAGTACTTC.